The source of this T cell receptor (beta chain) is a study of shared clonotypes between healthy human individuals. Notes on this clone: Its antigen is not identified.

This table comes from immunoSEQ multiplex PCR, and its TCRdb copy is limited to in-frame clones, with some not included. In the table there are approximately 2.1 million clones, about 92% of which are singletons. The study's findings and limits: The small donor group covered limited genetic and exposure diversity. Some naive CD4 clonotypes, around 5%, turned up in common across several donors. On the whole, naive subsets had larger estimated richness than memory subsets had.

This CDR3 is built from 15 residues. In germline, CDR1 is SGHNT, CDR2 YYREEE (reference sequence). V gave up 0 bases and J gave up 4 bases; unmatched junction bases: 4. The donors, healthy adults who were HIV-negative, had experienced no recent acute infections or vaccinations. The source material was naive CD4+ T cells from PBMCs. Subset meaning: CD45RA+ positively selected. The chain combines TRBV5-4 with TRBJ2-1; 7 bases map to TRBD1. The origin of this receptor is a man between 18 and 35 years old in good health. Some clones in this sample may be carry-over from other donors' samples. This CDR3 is CASSLEGARYNEQFF. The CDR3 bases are TGTGCCAGCAGCTTGGAGGGGGCGCGTTACAATGAGCAGTTCTTC.